The T cell receptor (beta chain) described here comes from a study of CD8 T cells in Susac syndrome. The authors reverse transcribed 0.5 to 1 ug RNA with random hexamers. TCRdb called the immunoSEQ multiplex PCR reads again in MiXCR, with one record for every CDR3 protein. The data hold around 130,000 distinct CDR3 sequences, with roughly 95% observed a single time. Trimming stripped 5 bases from V and 4 bases from J, with 14 bases between. The CDR3 consists of 14 residues. Per germline, CDR1 SEHNR and CDR2 FQNEAQ (reference sequence). The V and J genes are TRBV7-9 and TRBJ1-1; D remains unclear. Sequenced material: CD4+ T cells from PBMCs. This clonotype was obtained from a human donor with multiple sclerosis. The CDR3 DNA is TGTGCCAGCAGCGATAATTCGCGGGGCACTGAAGCTTTCTTT. The encoded protein is CASSDNSRGTEAFF.